This T cell receptor beta chain comes out of a study of T cell clonality in common variable immunodeficiency. Method: immunoSEQ multiplex PCR; TCRdb's copy keeps in-frame clones and lacks some. The sample contains around 30,000 clones, none of them singletons. All CVID subjects were on immunoglobulin replacement for at least one year. This clone appeared many times. Its antigen is still unknown. One end of the junction fails to match germline, which may point to a read error. The read ends 3 residues early relative to the CDR3; the germline J gene fills the gap. Study-wide results and limits: In common variable immunodeficiency, TCR beta chains reportedly carried fewer deletions and N-nucleotide insertions. Links between repertoire features and CVID complications were heterogeneity-limited. Compared with healthy controls, CVID subjects showed increased TCRbeta clonality, mostly in about a third.

The CDR3 extends over 14 amino acids. Germline CDR1 and CDR2: SSHAT and FNYEAQ (reference sequence). This chain joins TRBV7-7 and TRBJ2-5; 7 bases are a match to TRBD2. This receptor was identified in a human donor with common variable immunodeficiency. Sequenced sample: peripheral blood mononuclear cells. The part of the CDR3 DNA that was read is TGTGCTAGCAGCTTAGGACTAGGACGAGAGACC. This gives the protein CASSLGLGRET. The full-length CDR3 reads as CASSLGLGRETQYF.